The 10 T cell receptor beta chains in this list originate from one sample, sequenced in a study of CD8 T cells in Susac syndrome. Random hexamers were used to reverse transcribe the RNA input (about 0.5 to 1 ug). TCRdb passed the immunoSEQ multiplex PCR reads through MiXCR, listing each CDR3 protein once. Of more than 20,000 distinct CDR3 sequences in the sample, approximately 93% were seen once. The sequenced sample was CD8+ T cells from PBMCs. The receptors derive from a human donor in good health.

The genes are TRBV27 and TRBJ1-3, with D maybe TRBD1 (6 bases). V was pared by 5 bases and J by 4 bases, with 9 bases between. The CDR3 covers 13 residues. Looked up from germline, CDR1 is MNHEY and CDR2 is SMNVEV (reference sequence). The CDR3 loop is CASSQGGGNTIYF. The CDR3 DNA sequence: TGTGCCAGCAGTCAAGGGGGAGGAAACACCATATATTTT.

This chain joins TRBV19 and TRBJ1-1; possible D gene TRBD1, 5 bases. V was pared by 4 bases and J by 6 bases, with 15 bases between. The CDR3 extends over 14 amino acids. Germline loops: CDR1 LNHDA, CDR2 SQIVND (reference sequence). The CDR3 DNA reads TGTGCCAGTAGTAAGGGACGTGGGATCCCTGAAGCTTTCTTT. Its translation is CASSKGRGIPEAFF.

The CDR3 nucleotides read TGTGCCAGTAGTATAGATGGAGGTCTTGGGCCTTGGGGAAATCAGCCCCAGCATTTT. Its translation: CASSIDGGLGPWGNQPQHF. The chain uses TRBV19 and TRBJ1-5, with D uncertain. CDR1 is LNHDA, CDR2 SQIVND, per germline (reference sequence). V lost 0 bases and J lost 4, with 22 bases in between. The CDR3 is made up of 19 amino acids. Supplemented by reference TRBV19 and TRBJ1-5, the full variable domain reads DGGITQSPKYLFRKEGQNVTLSCEQNLNHDAMYWYRQDPGQGLRLIYYSQIVNDFQKGDIAEGYSVSREKKESFPLTVTSAQKNPTAFYLCASSIDGGLGPWGNQPQHFGDGTRLSIL.

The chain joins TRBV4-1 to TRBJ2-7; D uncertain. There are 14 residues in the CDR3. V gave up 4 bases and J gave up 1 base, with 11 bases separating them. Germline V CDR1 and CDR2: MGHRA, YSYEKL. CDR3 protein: CASSLGPLSYEQYF. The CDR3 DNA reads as TGCGCCAGCAGCCTTGGACCCCTATCCTACGAGCAGTACTTC.

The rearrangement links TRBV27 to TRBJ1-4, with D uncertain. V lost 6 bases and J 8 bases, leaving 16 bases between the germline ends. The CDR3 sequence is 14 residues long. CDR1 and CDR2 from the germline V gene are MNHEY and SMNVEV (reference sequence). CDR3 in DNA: TGTGCCAGCAGACCCAAGGGATGGGAGGAAAAACTGTTTTTT. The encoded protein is CASRPKGWEEKLFF. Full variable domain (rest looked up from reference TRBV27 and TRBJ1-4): EAQVTQNPRYLITVTGKKLTVTCSQNMNHEYMSWYRQDPGLGLRQIYYSMNVEVTDKGDVPEGYKVSRKEKRNFPLILESPSPNQTSLYFCASRPKGWEEKLFFGSGTQLSVL.

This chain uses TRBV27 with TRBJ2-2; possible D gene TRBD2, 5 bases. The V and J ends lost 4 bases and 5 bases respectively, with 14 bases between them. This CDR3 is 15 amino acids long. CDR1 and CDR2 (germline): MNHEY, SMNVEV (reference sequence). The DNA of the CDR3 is TGTGCCAGCAGTTCCCGGGATCGGGGAACCGGGGAGCTGTTTTTT. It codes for CASSSRDRGTGELFF.

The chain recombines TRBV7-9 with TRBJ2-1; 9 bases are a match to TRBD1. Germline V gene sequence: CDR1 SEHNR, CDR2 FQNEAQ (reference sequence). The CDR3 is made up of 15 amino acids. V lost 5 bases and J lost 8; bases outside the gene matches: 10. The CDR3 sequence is CASSLPDRGNYEQFF. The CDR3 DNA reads TGTGCCAGCAGCCTTCCGGACAGGGGTAACTATGAGCAGTTCTTC.

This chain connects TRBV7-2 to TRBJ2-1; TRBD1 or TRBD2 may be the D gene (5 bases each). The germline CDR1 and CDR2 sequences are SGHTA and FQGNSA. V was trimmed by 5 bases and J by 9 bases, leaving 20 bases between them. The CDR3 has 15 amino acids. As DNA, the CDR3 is TGTGCCAGCAGCCTGCCTTTAGGGGAGAAGAGTGAGCAGTTCTTC. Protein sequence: CASSLPLGEKSEQFF.

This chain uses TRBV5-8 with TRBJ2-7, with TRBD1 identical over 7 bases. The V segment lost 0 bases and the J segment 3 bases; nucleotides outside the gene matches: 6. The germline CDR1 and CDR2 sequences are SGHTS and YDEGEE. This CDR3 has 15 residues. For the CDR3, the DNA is TGTGCCAGCAGCTTGGGGCGACAGGGTCTCTACGAGCAGTACTTC. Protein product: CASSLGRQGLYEQYF.

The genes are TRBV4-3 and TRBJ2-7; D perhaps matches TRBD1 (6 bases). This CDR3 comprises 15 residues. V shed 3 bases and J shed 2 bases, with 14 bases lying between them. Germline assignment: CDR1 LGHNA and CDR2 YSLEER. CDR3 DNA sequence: TGCGCCAGCAGCCATATAAGTCAGGGGACCTACGAGCAGTACTTC. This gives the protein CASSHISQGTYEQYF.